Sequencing of this T cell receptor beta chain was carried out in a study of T cell responses to AZD1222 COVID-19 vaccine. Whole-study results and caveats: Possibly, clonal diversity was underestimated; donors were largely white British and included more females. Spike was spanned by vaccine-associated CD4 TCRs, with dominance at 160-218 and 743-854.

Sequencing was performed with immunoSEQ multiplex PCR; in TCRdb, only in-frame clones are kept and a portion is missing. The repertoire holds 120,000 or so clones, with over 80% as singletons. The V gene lost 9 bases and the J gene lost 4 bases, with 12 bases spanning the gap. The CDR3 is 12 amino acids. The germline gives CDR1 LNHDA, CDR2 SQIVND (reference sequence). Details on this clone: Antigen unknown.

Sequencing used peripheral blood, obtained on day 0 of AZD1222 vaccination. V is TRBV19 and J is TRBJ1-1, with D possibly matching TRBD1 (5 bases). This TCR derives from an adult in good health. CDR3 nucleotides: TGTGCCAGCGTGGGGACCGCCACTGAAGCTTTCTTT. Amino acids: CASVGTATEAFF.